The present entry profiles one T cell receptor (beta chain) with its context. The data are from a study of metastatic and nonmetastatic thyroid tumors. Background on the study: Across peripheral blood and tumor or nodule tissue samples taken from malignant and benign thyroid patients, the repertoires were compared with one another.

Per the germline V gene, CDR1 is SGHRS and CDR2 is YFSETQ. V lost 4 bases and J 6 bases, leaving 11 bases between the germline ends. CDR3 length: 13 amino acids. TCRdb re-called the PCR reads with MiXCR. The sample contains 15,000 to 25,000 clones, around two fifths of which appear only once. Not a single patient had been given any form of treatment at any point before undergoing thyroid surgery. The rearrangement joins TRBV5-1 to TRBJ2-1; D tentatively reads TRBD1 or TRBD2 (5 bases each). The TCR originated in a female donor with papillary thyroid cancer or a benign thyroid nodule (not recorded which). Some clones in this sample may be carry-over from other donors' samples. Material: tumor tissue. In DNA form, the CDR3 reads TGCGCCAGCAGCATGGGGACGTCCAATGAGCAGTTCTTC. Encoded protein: CASSMGTSNEQFF.